These 4 T cell receptor beta chains came from one sample sequenced in a study of shared clonotypes between healthy human individuals. Some clones are missing from TCRdb's copy, which holds only in-frame ones; the method was immunoSEQ multiplex PCR. This repertoire shows approximately 2,300,000 clones, just under 95% found once; its top ten account for 0.37%. The sequenced sample consisted of naive CD4+ T cells from PBMCs. Subset indicated: CD45RA+ positively selected. All receptors come from a man between 18 and 35 years old in good health. Some clones in this sample may be carry-over from other donors' samples.

V usage is TRBV18 and J usage is TRBJ2-2; weak D call: TRBD1 (6 bases). Germline assignment: CDR1 KGHSH and CDR2 LQKENI. V was trimmed by 3 bases and J by 2 bases, leaving 16 bases between them. The CDR3 has 17 residues. The CDR3 sequence is CASSPPGQPRNTGELFF. The CDR3, as DNA: TGTGCCAGCTCACCGCCGGGACAACCGAGAAACACCGGGGAGCTGTTTTTT.

Regarding this clone: The identical CDR3 is also encoded by other nucleotide sequences in the sample. The CDR3 DNA sequence: TGTGCCAGCTCACCAGGGGGACAGGGGTTCTACGAGCAGTACTTC. Translated: CASSPGGQGFYEQYF. This chain links TRBV18 with TRBJ2-7; 10 nucleotides align to TRBD1. Germline V gene lookup returns CDR1 KGHSH and CDR2 LQKENI. V lost 2 bases to trimming and J lost 3 bases; unmatched junction nucleotides: 4. The CDR3 covers 15 residues.

The chain links TRBV7-3 to TRBJ2-1; D might be TRBD1 (5 bases). The CDR3 runs 13 residues. V gave up 8 bases and J gave up 4 bases, with 12 bases separating them. CDR1 is SGHTA, CDR2 FQGTGA, per germline. CDR3 sequence (DNA): TGTGCCAGCGGACGTGGGGCTTACAATGAGCAGTTCTTC. Its translation: CASGRGAYNEQFF.

V and J are TRBV4-1 and TRBJ2-1; TRBD2 matches at 11 bases. J was trimmed by 4 bases and V by 10 bases; bases with no gene match: 12. Germline CDR1 reads MGHRA; CDR2 reads YSYEKL. This CDR3 contains 16 residues. The CDR3: CATRTTSGSTYNEQFF. DNA for the CDR3: TGCGCCACCAGAACAACTAGCGGGAGTACGTACAATGAGCAGTTCTTC.